Each of the 25 T cell receptor beta chains below was sequenced from the same sample in a study of shared clonotypes between healthy human individuals. Profiled with immunoSEQ multiplex PCR; TCRdb holds only in-frame clones, not every one. The repertoire holds about 2.1 million clones, with around 93% as singletons. Cells designated naive CD8 were CD45RO-negative and were positively selected for CCR7, with terminally differentiated effector memory CD45RA+ cells excluded. Source material: naive CD8+ T cells from PBMCs. All receptors come from a man between 18 and 29 years old in good health. Some clones in this sample may be carry-over from other donors' samples.

The chain is built from TRBV30 and TRBJ2-1, with 11 bases identical to TRBD2. The V gene's germline CDR1 is GTSNPN and CDR2 SVGIG (reference sequence). The junction had 2 bases not matched to a gene; V was cut back by 0 bases and J by 4 bases. This CDR3 contains 15 residues. DNA for the CDR3: TGTGCCTGGAGTGTTACTAGCGGGGGATACAATGAGCAGTTCTTC. Its translation is CAWSVTSGGYNEQFF.

The J gene is TRBJ2-3, the V gene TRBV10-2; D unresolved. CDR1 is WSHSY, CDR2 SAAADI, per germline. With 8 bases removed from V and 6 bases from J, the gap between germline ends came to 18 bases. The CDR3 runs to 14 residues. The CDR3 is CASSESAAQDTQYF. The CDR3 nucleotides read TGCGCCAGCTCGGAGAGCGCGGCCCAGGATACGCAGTATTTT.

V usage is TRBV29-1 and J usage is TRBJ1-1, with unresolved D. The CDR3 is made up of 15 amino acids. The ends were cut back, 8 bases at V and 4 bases at J, with 23 bases in the middle. Looked up from germline, CDR1 is SQVTM and CDR2 is ANQGSEA. CDR3 protein: CSSQIVIGLATEAFF. The CDR3 DNA sequence: TGCAGCTCTCAGATAGTAATCGGGTTGGCCACTGAAGCTTTCTTT.

V gene TRBV2 combines with J gene TRBJ2-1; TRBD2 might be the D (6 bases). This CDR3 is 14 amino acids long. V was clipped by 7 bases and J by 10 bases, with 20 bases between them. Germline CDR1 reads SNHLY; CDR2 reads FYNNEI. The CDR3 sequence is CASTPPSGWGEQFF. Here the CDR3 DNA reads TGTGCCAGCACCCCCCCCAGCGGGTGGGGGGAGCAGTTCTTC.

The rearrangement links TRBV25-1 to TRBJ2-3, with D hard to call. CDR1 is MGHDK and CDR2 is SYGVNS in the germline V gene. The ends were cut back, 3 bases at V and 1 base at J, with 14 bases in the middle. The CDR3 extends over 16 amino acids. The CDR3 region is CASSEWAPAGTDTQYF. The CDR3, as DNA: TGTGCCAGCAGTGAGTGGGCCCCCGCGGGCACAGATACGCAGTATTTT.

The gene calls are TRBV9 and TRBJ2-7, with 8 bases that match TRBD2. The V segment lost 2 bases and the J segment 5 bases; nucleotides outside the gene matches: 6. The CDR3 is made up of 14 amino acids. In germline, CDR1 is SGDLS, CDR2 YYNGEE. The CDR3 region is CASSVAAGVDEQYF. The CDR3 coding sequence is TGTGCCAGCAGCGTCGCAGCGGGAGTAGACGAGCAGTACTTC.

The chain joins TRBV28 to TRBJ2-1, with 9 bases that match TRBD2. V lost 5 bases and J lost 7; bases outside the gene matches: 12. The CDR3 runs 16 residues. Germline loops: CDR1 MDHEN, CDR2 SYDVKM. CDR3 residues: CASSLPGLATSNEQFF. CDR3 sequence (DNA): TGTGCCAGCAGTCTACCGGGACTAGCTACGAGTAATGAGCAGTTCTTC.

This clone came up once. This sequence joins TRBV19 and TRBJ1-2; D perhaps matches TRBD1 (5 bases). The CDR3 loop spans 16 amino acids. V lost 0 bases and J lost 3, with 14 bases in between. Germline V gene sequence: CDR1 LNHDA, CDR2 SQIVND (reference sequence). CDR3 DNA sequence: TGTGCCAGTAGTATAGATCAATATACAGGCGACTATGGCTACACCTTC. The encoded protein is CASSIDQYTGDYGYTF.

The V and J genes are TRBV28 and TRBJ1-5; D gene unclear. The germline V gene encodes CDR1 MDHEN and CDR2 SYDVKM. Trimming removed 6 bases from V and 7 bases from J, with 13 bases in between. The CDR3 runs 13 residues. This chain's CDR3 is CASRMVGVQPQHF. The CDR3, as DNA: TGTGCCAGCAGGATGGTCGGGGTACAGCCCCAGCATTTT.

V and J are TRBV7-9 and TRBJ2-3; a possible D gene is TRBD2 (6 bases). Between the trimmed V and J ends, which lost 8 bases and 5 bases, there was a span of 20 bases. The CDR3 totals 15 residues. Germline lookup yields CDR1 SEHNR and CDR2 FQNEAQ (reference sequence). For the CDR3, the DNA is TGTGCCAGCTCCGAATCCGGGCGGGAAGGAGATACGCAGTATTTT. Translation: CASSESGREGDTQYF.

This chain connects TRBV15 to TRBJ2-1; the D is unclear. The CDR3 runs to 13 residues. Trimming removed 1 base from V and 8 bases from J, with 9 bases in between. Germline V gives CDR1 LNHNV, CDR2 YYDKDF (reference sequence). DNA of the CDR3: TGTGCCACCAGCAGAGGTTCGCCGGATGAGCAGTTCTTC. It encodes CATSRGSPDEQFF.

The rearrangement joins TRBV6-5 to TRBJ2-3; TRBD2 agrees at 10 bases. Germline CDR1 MNHEY, CDR2 SVGAGI. The trim removed 6 bases at V and 5 bases at J, leaving 5 bases unmatched. The CDR3 runs to 14 residues. Here the CDR3 reads CASRDSGRKDTQYF. The CDR3 nucleotides are TGTGCCAGCAGGGATAGCGGGAGGAAAGATACGCAGTATTTT.

A single count supports this clone. The rearrangement joins TRBV11-2 to TRBJ2-7; the match to TRBD2 covers 7 bases. V lost 3 bases to trimming and J lost 0 bases; unmatched junction nucleotides: 11. There are 17 residues in the CDR3. Germline V gene sequence: CDR1 SGHAT, CDR2 FQNNGV. CDR3 coding DNA: TGTGCCAGCAGCTTCATGCTTAGGGAGGGCCTCTCCTACGAGCAGTACTTC. Translation: CASSFMLREGLSYEQYF.

CDR3 loop: CASRMGRGYTF. CDR3 in DNA: TGTGCCAGCAGGATGGGGCGCGGCTACACCTTC. The rearrangement joins TRBV2 to TRBJ1-2; the D gene is possibly TRBD1 (5 bases). The germline V gene encodes CDR1 SNHLY and CDR2 FYNNEI. This CDR3 region has 11 residues. Trimming took off 6 bases at V and 8 bases at J, with 10 bases between the two ends.

The chain has TRBV28 and TRBJ2-1, with 12 bases fitting TRBD2. The CDR3 spans 14 residues. CDR1 MDHEN and CDR2 SYDVKM come from the germline V gene. CDR3 loop: CGASGRASYNEQFF. DNA of the CDR3: TGTGGGGCTAGCGGGAGGGCCTCCTACAATGAGCAGTTCTTC.

The chain uses TRBV2 and TRBJ2-2; D might be TRBD2 (5 bases). The ends were cut back, 8 bases at V and 3 bases at J, with 10 bases in the middle. Germline V gene sequence: CDR1 SNHLY, CDR2 FYNNEI. This CDR3 region has 13 residues. The CDR3 DNA reads TGTGCCAGCCCTTCGCGGGACACCGGGGAGCTGTTTTTT. This codes for CASPSRDTGELFF. The whole variable domain, filled in from reference TRBV2 and TRBJ2-2, reads EPEVTQTPSHQVTQMGQEVILRCVPISNHLYFYWYRQILGQKVEFLVSFYNNEISEKSEIFDDQFSVERPDGSNFTLKIRSTKLEDSAMYFCASPSRDTGELFFGEGSRLTVL.

Regarding this clone: This CDR3 is also generated by other DNA sequences in the sample. The chain's CDR3 is CASSADTQYF. CDR3 in DNA: TGTGCCAGTAGCGCCGATACGCAGTATTTT. The chain employs TRBV19 and TRBJ2-3; D unclear. From germline, CDR1 is LNHDA and CDR2 SQIVND (reference sequence). CDR3 size: 10 residues. V lost 6 bases to trimming and J lost 6 bases, with 4 bases between them.

This chain uses TRBV5-6 with TRBJ1-3; 8 positions agree with TRBD1. In germline, CDR1 is SGHDT, CDR2 YYEEEE. This CDR3 has 13 residues. The V segment lost 5 bases and the J segment 8 bases; nucleotides outside the gene matches: 6. The CDR3 coding sequence is TGTGCCAGCAGGATGACAGGGGTCGACACCATATATTTT. Amino acids: CASRMTGVDTIYF.

The chain has TRBV19 and TRBJ1-1; no firm D call. Germline V gene sequence: CDR1 LNHDA, CDR2 SQIVND (reference sequence). V lost 5 bases and J 0 bases, leaving 10 bases between the germline ends. The CDR3 is made up of 14 amino acids. The CDR3 reads CASSWPAMNTEAFF. For the CDR3, the DNA is TGTGCCAGTAGTTGGCCGGCTATGAACACTGAAGCTTTCTTT. The variable domain in full, with the rest retrieved from reference TRBV19 and TRBJ1-1, is DGGITQSPKYLFRKEGQNVTLSCEQNLNHDAMYWYRQDPGQGLRLIYYSQIVNDFQKGDIAEGYSVSREKKESFPLTVTSAQKNPTAFYLCASSWPAMNTEAFFGQGTRLTVV.

The V gene is TRBV7-6, the J gene TRBJ2-1; 9 nucleotides match TRBD2. The length of the CDR3 is 18 residues. V lost 5 bases and J lost 4; bases outside the gene matches: 15. Germline V lookup: CDR1 SGHVS, CDR2 FNYEAQ. CDR3 in amino acids: CASSLRTSETPIYNEQFF. CDR3 nucleotide sequence: TGTGCCAGCAGCCTTAGGACTAGCGAAACTCCAATTTACAATGAGCAGTTCTTC.

The chain joins TRBV6-4 to TRBJ2-1; D is unresolved. Germline CDR1 MRHNA, CDR2 SNTAGT. The CDR3 runs 15 residues. Trimming stripped 4 bases from V and 2 bases from J, with 12 bases between. Here the CDR3 DNA reads TGTGCCAGCAGTGCTACAGCTAATCCCTACAATGAGCAGTTCTTC. Its translation: CASSATANPYNEQFF.

This sequence joins TRBV28 and TRBJ2-3; the D gene is possibly TRBD1 (5 bases). V dropped 7 bases and J dropped 5 bases, with 13 bases sitting between them. Germline CDR1 reads MDHEN; CDR2 reads SYDVKM. The CDR3 sequence is 13 residues long. In nucleotides, the CDR3 is TGTGCCAGCATCAGGGAAATTGGAGATACGCAGTATTTT. Translated, it gives CASIREIGDTQYF.

The CDR3: CASSLSVLYEQYF. CDR3 in DNA: TGTGCCAGCAGTTTATCAGTCCTCTACGAGCAGTACTTC. The chain recombines TRBV27 with TRBJ2-7; D is unresolved. Germline loops: CDR1 MNHEY, CDR2 SMNVEV (reference sequence). The CDR3 loop spans 13 amino acids. V gave up 0 bases and J gave up 3 bases, with 6 bases separating them.

This chain connects TRBV27 to TRBJ2-2, with 8 bases identical to TRBD2. This CDR3 is built from 15 residues. CDR1 and CDR2 from the germline V gene are MNHEY and SMNVEV (reference sequence). V shed 5 bases and J 5 bases; nucleotides not matched to a gene: 7. The CDR3 reads CASSPLPSGTGELFF. The CDR3 coding sequence is TGTGCCAGCAGTCCTCTCCCTAGCGGGACCGGGGAGCTGTTTTTT.

The CDR3 nucleotides read TGTGCCAGCAGCCCCAGCGGGAGTGGGACCTACGAGCAGTACTTC. It specifies CASSPSGSGTYEQYF. The chain joins TRBV6-6 to TRBJ2-7; 8 bases agree with TRBD2. CDR1 and CDR2 from the germline V gene are MNHNY and SVGAGI (reference sequence). V dropped 6 bases and J dropped 2; count of bases not matched to a gene: 9. This CDR3 comprises 15 residues.